These 9 T cell receptor beta chains came from one sample sequenced in a study of blood T cell repertoires in COVID-19. Here immunoSEQ multiplex PCR was the method, and the copy in TCRdb shows in-frame clones only, minus some. The sample consists of about 310,000 clones, approximately 90% of them appearing once. Input material: PBMCs or T cells enriched from blood (not recorded which). The receptors derive from a woman aged 40 to 49 who had recovered from COVID-19.

The chain has TRBV11-2 and TRBJ2-7, with TRBD2 identical over 10 bases. The CDR3 totals 19 residues. With 3 bases clipped from V and 2 bases from J, the junction kept 16 bases outside the gene matches. Germline V gene lookup returns CDR1 SGHAT and CDR2 FQNNGV. The CDR3 loop is CASSFSSRRGLAGAYEQYF. Here the CDR3 DNA reads TGTGCCAGCAGCTTCAGTTCTCGTCGCGGGCTAGCGGGAGCCTACGAGCAGTACTTC.

The gene calls are TRBV28 and TRBJ2-7; D may be TRBD1 (6 bases). The ends were cut back, 3 bases at V and 3 bases at J, with 15 bases in the middle. Germline V gene sequence: CDR1 MDHEN, CDR2 SYDVKM. The CDR3 contains 15 residues. The CDR3 sequence is CASSLVTGTIYEQYF. Here the CDR3 DNA reads TGTGCCAGCAGTTTGGTTACCGGGACAATCTACGAGCAGTACTTC.

V usage is TRBV28 and J usage is TRBJ2-7; 7 positions match TRBD1. After removal of 6 bases from V and 0 bases from J, the junction contained 5 bases not matched to a gene. The CDR3 sequence is 14 residues long. Germline V gene sequence: CDR1 MDHEN, CDR2 SYDVKM. The CDR3 nucleotides read TGTGCCAGCAGGCCGACAGGGTCCTCCTACGAGCAGTACTTC. This sequence encodes CASRPTGSSYEQYF.

The gene calls are TRBV6-5 and TRBJ1-2; TRBD1 agrees at 8 bases. V shed 5 bases, J shed 6 bases, and the junction held 8 bases outside the gene matches. The germline gives CDR1 MNHEY, CDR2 SVGAGI. The CDR3 contains 14 residues. The CDR3 DNA sequence: TGTGCCAGCAGTCCCGGACAGGGATATCATGGCTACACCTTC. Translation gives CASSPGQGYHGYTF.

The chain uses TRBV30 and TRBJ1-2, with D perhaps matching TRBD1 (5 bases). The CDR3 covers 15 residues. Trimming took 7 bases from V and 0 from J, leaving 18 bases between them. Germline assignment: CDR1 GTSNPN and CDR2 SVGIG (reference sequence). CDR3 nucleotides: TGTGCCTCTCAACCTCCCGGGACTTCTAACTATGGCTACACCTTC. Its protein product is CASQPPGTSNYGYTF.

The chain is built from TRBV28 and TRBJ1-5; D unresolved. This CDR3 contains 15 residues. The germline V gene has CDR1 MDHEN and CDR2 SYDVKM. The V and J ends lost 1 base and 3 bases respectively, with 10 bases between them. Written as DNA, the CDR3 is TGTGCCAGCAGTTTATCGGGTACCAACAATCAGCCCCAGCATTTT. Residues: CASSLSGTNNQPQHF.

The chain combines TRBV11-1 with TRBJ2-3; D is unresolved. Between the trimmed V and J ends, which lost 5 bases and 1 base, there was a span of 13 bases. This CDR3 comprises 15 residues. CDR1 is SGHAT and CDR2 is FQDESV in the germline V gene (reference sequence). In nucleotides, the CDR3 is TGTGCCAGCAGCGCCCTGATACCGGGCACAGATACGCAGTATTTT. Its protein product is CASSALIPGTDTQYF.

The chain couples TRBV5-6 to TRBJ2-3; 8 positions agree with TRBD1. Germline loops: CDR1 SGHDT, CDR2 YYEEEE. V dropped 1 base and J dropped 5; count of bases not matched to a gene: 3. CDR3 length: 14 residues. This CDR3 reads CASSLQGAGDTQYF. In nucleotides, the CDR3 is TGTGCCAGCAGCTTGCAGGGGGCAGGAGATACGCAGTATTTT.

The genes are TRBV5-1 and TRBJ2-7; perhaps TRBD1 as D (8 bases). Germline CDR1 and CDR2: SGHRS and YFSETQ. The length of the CDR3 is 14 residues. V lost 4 bases and J 4 bases, leaving 15 bases between the germline ends. The DNA for the CDR3 is TGCGCCAGCAGCCGTAACAGGGGGGGATACGAGCAGTACTTC. This codes for CASSRNRGGYEQYF.